This T cell receptor beta chain was obtained from a study of T cells in Graves' hyperthyroidism and ophthalmopathy. Study-level background: Peripheral blood was obtained at initial diagnosis, preceding any treatment.

Orbital computed tomography and thyroid ultrasound, together with serum TRAb and thyroxine and clinical symptoms, were used for diagnoses. Study-level findings and limits: In the blood, most expanded thyroid clonotypes above 0.001 appeared as well. Prediction of ophthalmopathy progression came a median around 6 months pre-onset.

Amplification yielded TCR beta CDR3 regions, with RNA transcripts as the source. HTBI primers were used for first-round RT-PCR of the TCR CDR3. TCRdb itself ran the multiplex PCR reads through MiXCR, one entry per CDR3 protein. The data contain hundreds of thousands of distinct CDR3 sequences, around 21% of them singletons. Ten or more counts support this clonotype. Antigen unknown. At one end the junction does not follow the germline gene, possibly because of a read error. This CDR3 is built from 13 residues. In germline, CDR1 is MNHEY, CDR2 SVGAGI. Sequenced material: blood. The genes are TRBV6-5 and TRBJ1-6, with D unresolved. The source is a man aged 30 to 45 with Graves' ophthalmopathy. The CDR3 region has the DNA TGTGCCAGCAGTTACAGCCATAACTCACCCCTCCACTTT. Translated: CASSYSHNSPLHF.